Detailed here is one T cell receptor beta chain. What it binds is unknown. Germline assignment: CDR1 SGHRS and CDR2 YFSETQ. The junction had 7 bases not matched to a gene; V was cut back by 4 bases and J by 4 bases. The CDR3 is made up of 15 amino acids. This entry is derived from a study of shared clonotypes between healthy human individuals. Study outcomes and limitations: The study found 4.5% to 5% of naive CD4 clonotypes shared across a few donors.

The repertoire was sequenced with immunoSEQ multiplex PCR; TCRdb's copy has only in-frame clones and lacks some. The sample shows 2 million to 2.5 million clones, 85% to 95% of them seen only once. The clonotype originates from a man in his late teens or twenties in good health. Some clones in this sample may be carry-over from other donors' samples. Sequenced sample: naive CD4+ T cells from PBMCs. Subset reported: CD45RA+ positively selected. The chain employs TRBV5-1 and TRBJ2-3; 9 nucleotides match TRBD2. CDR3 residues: CASSPGLARSDTQYF. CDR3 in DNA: TGCGCCAGCAGCCCGGGACTAGCTCGCTCAGATACGCAGTATTTT.